This TCR beta chain was captured in a study of response to subunit inactivated influenza vaccine. With regard to this clonotype: Its antigen is unknown.

Study observations and caveats: New T cells are recruited in small numbers by each seasonal influenza vaccination, according to the authors' suggestion.

Per germline, CDR1 KGHDR and CDR2 SFDVKD. This CDR3 has 16 residues. Trimming pared 4 bases from V and 0 bases from J, leaving 12 bases between. MiXCR, applied by TCRdb to the RT-PCR reads, yields one record per CDR3 protein. The table shows about 160,000 distinct CDR3 sequences, with approximately 11% occurring only once. This TCR was sampled from a man aged 50 to 60 who received an inactivated influenza vaccine. The V call is TRBV24-1, the J call TRBJ2-1, with D perhaps TRBD1 (6 bases). This material consisted of non-naive T cells sorted from PBMCs, taken roughly 48 days after vaccination. CDR3 nucleotides: TGTGCCACCAGTGAAGCTACAGGGAACTCCTACAATGAGCAGTTCTTC. Translated, it gives CATSEATGNSYNEQFF.